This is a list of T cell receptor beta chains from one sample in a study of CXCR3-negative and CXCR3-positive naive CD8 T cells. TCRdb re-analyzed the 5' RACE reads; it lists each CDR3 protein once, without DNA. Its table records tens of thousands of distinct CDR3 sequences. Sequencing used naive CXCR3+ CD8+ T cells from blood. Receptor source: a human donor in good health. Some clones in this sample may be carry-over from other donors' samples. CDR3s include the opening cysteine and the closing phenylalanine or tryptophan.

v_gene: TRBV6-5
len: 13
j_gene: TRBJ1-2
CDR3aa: CASSQQGVSGYTF

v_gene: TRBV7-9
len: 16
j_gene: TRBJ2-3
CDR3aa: CASNGLAARGTDTQYF

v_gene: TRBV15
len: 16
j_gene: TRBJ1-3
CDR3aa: CATSRDLGQGRNTIYF

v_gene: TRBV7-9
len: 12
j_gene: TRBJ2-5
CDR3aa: CASSYEGKTQYF

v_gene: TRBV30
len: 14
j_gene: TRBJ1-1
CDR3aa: CAWAWTGGNTEAFF

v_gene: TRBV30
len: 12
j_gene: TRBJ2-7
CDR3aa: CAGQGQFDEQYF

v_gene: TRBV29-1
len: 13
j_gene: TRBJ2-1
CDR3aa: CSVYQSSYNEQFF

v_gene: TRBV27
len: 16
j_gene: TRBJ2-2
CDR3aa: CASSPDPLGSTGELFF

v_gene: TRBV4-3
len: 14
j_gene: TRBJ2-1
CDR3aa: CASSQTQTGGEQFF

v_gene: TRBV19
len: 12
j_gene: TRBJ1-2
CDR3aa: CASRIGSYGYTF

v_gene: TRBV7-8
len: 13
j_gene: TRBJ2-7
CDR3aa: CASSLGRGYEQYF

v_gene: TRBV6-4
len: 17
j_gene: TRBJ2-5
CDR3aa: CASPNRDVPNGGKTQYF

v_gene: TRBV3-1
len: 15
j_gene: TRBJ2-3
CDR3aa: CASSQEGLVTDTQYF

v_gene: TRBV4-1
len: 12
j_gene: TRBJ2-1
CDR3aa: CASSPLGNEQFF

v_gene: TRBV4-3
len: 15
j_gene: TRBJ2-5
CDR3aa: CASSVSPGIQETQYF

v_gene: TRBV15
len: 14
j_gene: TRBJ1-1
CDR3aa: CATSEYSQGLEAFF

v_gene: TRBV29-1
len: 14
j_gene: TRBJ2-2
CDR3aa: CSVRQGRWTGELFF

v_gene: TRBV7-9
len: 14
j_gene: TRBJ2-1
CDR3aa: CASSQSSGLHEQFF

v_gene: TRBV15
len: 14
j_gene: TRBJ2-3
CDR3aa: CATSLGASTDTQYF

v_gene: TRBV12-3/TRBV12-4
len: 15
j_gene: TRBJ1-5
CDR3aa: CASSPQAEVWQPQHF